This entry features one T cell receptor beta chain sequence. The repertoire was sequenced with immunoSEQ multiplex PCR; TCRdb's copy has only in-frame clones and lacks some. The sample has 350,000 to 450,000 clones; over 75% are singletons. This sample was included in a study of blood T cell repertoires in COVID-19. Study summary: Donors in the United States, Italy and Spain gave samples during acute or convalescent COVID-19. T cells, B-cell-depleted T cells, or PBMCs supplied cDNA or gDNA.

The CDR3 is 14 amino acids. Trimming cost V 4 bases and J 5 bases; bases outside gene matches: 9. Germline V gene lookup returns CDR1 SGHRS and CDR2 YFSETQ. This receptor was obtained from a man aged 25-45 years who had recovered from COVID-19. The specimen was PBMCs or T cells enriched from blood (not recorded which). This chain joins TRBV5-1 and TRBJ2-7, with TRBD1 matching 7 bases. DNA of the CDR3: TGCGCCAGCAGCGGTGGACAGGTTTTCCACGAGCAGTACTTC. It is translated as CASSGGQVFHEQYF.